This T cell receptor (beta chain) was captured in a study of OX40 agonist ivuxolimab in advanced cancers. The CDR3 covers 20 residues. Germline values: CDR1 LGHNA, CDR2 YSLEER. The V and J ends lost 4 bases and 0 bases, in that order; junction bases with no gene match: 16. Produced via immunoSEQ multiplex PCR; TCRdb's table is partial and in-frame only. This table holds around 64,000 clones, roughly nine tenths found once. The receptor was derived from an adult with an advanced solid tumor such as melanoma, head and neck, liver or kidney cancer. The gene calls are TRBV4-3 and TRBJ2-1, with 9 bases lining up with TRBD2. The source material was CD4+ or CD8+ T cells sorted from blood, sampled in a trial of the OX40 agonist ivuxolimab. This chain's CDR3 is CASSPSYQTLAGYSYNEQFF. CDR3 bases: TGCGCCAGCAGCCCATCCTATCAGACCCTAGCGGGGTACTCCTACAATGAGCAGTTCTTC.